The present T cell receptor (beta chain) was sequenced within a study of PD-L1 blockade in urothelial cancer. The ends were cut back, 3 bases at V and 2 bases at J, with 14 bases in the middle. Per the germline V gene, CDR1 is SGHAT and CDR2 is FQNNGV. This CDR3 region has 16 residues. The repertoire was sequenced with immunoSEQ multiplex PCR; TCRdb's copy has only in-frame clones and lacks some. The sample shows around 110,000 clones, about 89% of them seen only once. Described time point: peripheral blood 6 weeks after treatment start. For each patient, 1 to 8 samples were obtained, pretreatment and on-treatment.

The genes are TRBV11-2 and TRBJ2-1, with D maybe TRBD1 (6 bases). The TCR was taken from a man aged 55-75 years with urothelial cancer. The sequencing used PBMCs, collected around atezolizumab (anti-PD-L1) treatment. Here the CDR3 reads CASSFRGDRTYNEQFF. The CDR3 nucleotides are TGTGCCAGCAGCTTCCGGGGAGACAGGACCTACAATGAGCAGTTCTTC. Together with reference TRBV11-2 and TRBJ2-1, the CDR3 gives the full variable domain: EAGVAQSPRYKIIEKRQSVAFWCNPISGHATLYWYQQILGQGPKLLIQFQNNGVVDDSQLPKDRFSAERLKGVDSTLKIQPAKLEDSAVYLCASSFRGDRTYNEQFFGPGTRLTVL.